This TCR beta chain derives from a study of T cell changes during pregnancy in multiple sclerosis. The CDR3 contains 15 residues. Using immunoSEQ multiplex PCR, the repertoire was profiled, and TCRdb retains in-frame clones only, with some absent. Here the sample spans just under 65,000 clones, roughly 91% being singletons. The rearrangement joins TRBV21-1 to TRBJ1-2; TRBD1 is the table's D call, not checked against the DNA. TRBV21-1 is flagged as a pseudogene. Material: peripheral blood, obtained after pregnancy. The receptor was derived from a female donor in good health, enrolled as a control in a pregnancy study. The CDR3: CASSLRTGRVDGYTF. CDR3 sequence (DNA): TGTGCCAGCAGCCTCCGGACAGGGCGAGTTGATGGCTACACCTTC.